These 21 T cell receptor beta chains were sequenced from one sample in a study of CD8+ T cells in alopecia areata. Extraction and reverse transcription of RNA yielded cDNA as the sequencing template. Clones were sequenced by immunoSEQ multiplex PCR, and TCRdb holds only the in-frame ones, with some missing. The table records approximately 150,000 clones, 50% to 65% of them present only once. The sequenced material came from CD4+ T cells sorted from blood. Receptors originate from a human donor in good health.

This clone was counted a few times. The chain employs TRBV5-6 and TRBJ1-1; 7 bases agree with TRBD1. Per germline, CDR1 SGHDT and CDR2 YYEEEE. The CDR3 loop spans 14 amino acids. J was trimmed by 6 bases and V by 3 bases; bases with no gene match: 8. The CDR3 reads CASSSYNRGSEAFF. The CDR3 bases are TGTGCCAGCAGCTCTTACAACAGGGGCTCTGAAGCTTTCTTT.

This chain connects TRBV15 to TRBJ2-1; TRBD2 matches 8 bases. The CDR3 has 14 amino acids. CDR1 LNHNV and CDR2 YYDKDF come from the germline V gene (reference sequence). J gave up 7 bases and V 2 bases, and 4 bases lay outside the gene matches. The CDR3 DNA is TGTGCCACCAGCAGATTAGCGGGAAGAAATGAGCAGTTCTTC. Translated, it gives CATSRLAGRNEQFF.

This sequence joins TRBV5-1 and TRBJ2-6; 14 bases fit TRBD2. V was pared by 0 bases and J by 2 bases, with 10 bases of the junction left unmatched. Germline V gene lookup returns CDR1 SGHRS and CDR2 YFSETQ. The CDR3 runs 21 residues. Written as DNA, the CDR3 is TGCGCCAGCAGCTTGGCCCCTCGGACTAGCGGGAGGTTAACTGGGGCCAACGTCCTGACTTTC. Its translation: CASSLAPRTSGRLTGANVLTF.

This clone has only a few counts. The CDR3 sequence: CSVEQRSAKGAIPEAFF. The CDR3 DNA reads as TGCAGCGTTGAACAGAGGTCGGCCAAGGGGGCGATACCTGAAGCTTTCTTT. The chain has TRBV29-1 and TRBJ1-1, with 7 bases that match TRBD1. With V trimmed by 2 bases and J by 6 bases, 18 bases remained unmatched. There are 17 residues in the CDR3. Germline V CDR1 and CDR2: SQVTM, ANQGSEA.

The chain has TRBV6-1 and TRBJ1-1; weak D call: TRBD1 (6 bases). The germline V gene has CDR1 MNHNS and CDR2 SASEGT. CDR3 size: 15 residues. V lost 3 bases and J lost 2, with 13 bases in between. The CDR3 DNA reads as TGTGCCAGCAGTGACAGGGGTAGGGAAAACACTGAAGCTTTCTTT. Translation gives CASSDRGRENTEAFF.

This clone was seen just once. The chain is built from TRBV29-1 and TRBJ1-3; D not certain. CDR3 length: 14 residues. CDR1 and CDR2 (germline): SQVTM, ANQGSEA. Trimming pared 6 bases from V and 4 bases from J, leaving 16 bases between. The CDR3 loop reads CSVRLSPGGNTIYF. The CDR3 DNA sequence: TGCAGCGTGCGTCTCTCACCGGGGGGAAACACCATATATTTT.

The genes are TRBV5-1 and TRBJ2-7; TRBD2 agrees at 7 bases. This CDR3 comprises 13 residues. Per germline, CDR1 SGHRS and CDR2 YFSETQ. J lost 3 bases, V lost 4 bases, and 4 bases had no gene match. CDR3 in amino acids: CASSGLGSYEQYF. The CDR3 DNA reads TGCGCCAGCAGCGGACTAGGAAGCTACGAGCAGTACTTC.

This clone was seen more than once but under ten times. V and J are TRBV28 and TRBJ2-7, with D unclear. The CDR3 has 13 residues. Germline CDR1 reads MDHEN; CDR2 reads SYDVKM. With 8 bases removed from V and 0 bases from J, the gap between germline ends came to 11 bases. CDR3 residues: CASLSESSYEQYF. CDR3 nucleotides: TGTGCCAGCCTTTCAGAGAGCTCCTACGAGCAGTACTTC.

This clone was recorded once. The V call is TRBV5-1, the J call TRBJ2-1, with D unresolved. This CDR3 is built from 14 residues. The V gene's germline CDR1 is SGHRS and CDR2 YFSETQ. Trimming took off 0 bases at V and 5 bases at J, with 9 bases between the two ends. In nucleotides, the CDR3 is TGCGCCAGCAGCTTGGATTTGGGCGACAATGAGCAGTTCTTC. Its protein product is CASSLDLGDNEQFF.

This clone showed up just a few times. In nucleotides, the CDR3 is TGTGCCAGCAGTGCAATGACTAGCGGGCCCACCTACGAGCAGTACTTC. Translated: CASSAMTSGPTYEQYF. The chain couples TRBV27 to TRBJ2-7, with 10 bases identical to TRBD2. The ends lost 5 bases at V and 2 bases at J; junction bases unmatched: 9. Germline V gene lookup returns CDR1 MNHEY and CDR2 SMNVEV (reference sequence). The CDR3 length is 16 residues.

In DNA, the CDR3 is TGCAGCGTTGTGCAGTACTCTGGGGCCAACGTCCTGACTTTC. Its protein is CSVVQYSGANVLTF. This chain links TRBV29-1 with TRBJ2-6; D unclear. The germline V gene has CDR1 SQVTM and CDR2 ANQGSEA. This CDR3 region has 14 residues. Trimming pared 4 bases from V and 0 bases from J, leaving 7 bases between.

The V call is TRBV27, the J call TRBJ1-5; D unresolved. The V gene lost 5 bases and the J gene lost 5 bases, with 10 bases spanning the gap. CDR1 is MNHEY and CDR2 is SMNVEV in the germline V gene (reference sequence). The CDR3 contains 13 residues. CDR3 sequence (DNA): TGTGCCAGCAGTCCTACTGCTTATCAGCCCCAGCATTTT. Its protein product is CASSPTAYQPQHF.

There are a few counts of this clone. This chain uses TRBV7-8 with TRBJ1-3, with unresolved D. Germline lookup yields CDR1 SGHVS and CDR2 FQNEAQ. Trimming left V 1 base short and J 3 bases short, with 16 bases between. This CDR3 has 17 residues. Here the CDR3 reads CASSLDGRRILGNTIYF. The CDR3 DNA sequence: TGTGCCAGCAGCTTAGATGGTCGCCGGATCCTTGGAAACACCATATATTTT.

The chain uses TRBV25-1 and TRBJ2-1, with 8 bases matching TRBD2. The junction had 6 bases not matched to a gene; V was cut back by 1 base and J by 4 bases. Germline CDR1 is MGHDK and CDR2 is SYGVNS. The CDR3 covers 16 residues. The CDR3 sequence is CASSEFGGGPYNEQFF. The DNA of the CDR3 is TGTGCCAGCAGTGAATTCGGCGGGGGGCCTTACAATGAGCAGTTCTTC.

The V call is TRBV5-1, the J call TRBJ2-3; D ambiguous. Per the germline V gene, CDR1 is SGHRS and CDR2 is YFSETQ. V shed 1 base and J shed 5 bases, with 11 bases lying between them. The CDR3 loop spans 14 amino acids. CDR3 coding DNA: TGCGCCAGCAGCTTGTCCTCGAAGGGAGATACGCAGTATTTT. Encoded protein: CASSLSSKGDTQYF.

This clone was recorded a few times. The V and J genes are TRBV29-1 and TRBJ2-5; D is possibly TRBD1 (5 bases). From germline, CDR1 is SQVTM and CDR2 ANQGSEA. V was shortened by 6 bases and J by 2 bases, with 7 bases between the two germline ends. The CDR3 totals 11 residues. The CDR3 reads CSVAGQETQYF. The CDR3 bases are TGCAGCGTCGCAGGGCAAGAGACCCAGTACTTC.

This chain connects TRBV5-4 to TRBJ2-1, with TRBD2 matching 7 bases. The CDR3 loop spans 13 amino acids. From germline, CDR1 is SGHNT and CDR2 YYREEE (reference sequence). J gave up 6 bases and V 6 bases, and 6 bases lay outside the gene matches. The DNA for the CDR3 is TGTGCCAGCACCTACCGGGGGGTCAATGAGCAGTTCTTC. It encodes CASTYRGVNEQFF.

This clone has more than one count but fewer than ten. The gene calls are TRBV2 and TRBJ1-3; D is unclear. Trimming took 4 bases from V and 0 from J, leaving 16 bases between them. CDR3 length equals 17 residues. Germline CDR1 SNHLY, CDR2 FYNNEI. The CDR3 sequence: CASSAHRLIPSGNTIYF. CDR3 nucleotides: TGTGCCAGCAGTGCCCACAGACTGATCCCCTCTGGAAACACCATATATTTT.

This clone was seen many times. The chain employs TRBV15 and TRBJ1-1, with no clear D. CDR1 is LNHNV and CDR2 is YYDKDF in the germline V gene (reference sequence). V lost 0 bases, J lost 1 base, and 9 bases lay in between. The CDR3 runs to 15 residues. The CDR3 region has the DNA TGTGCCACCAGCAGAGATTATGGCGGGAACACTGAAGCTTTCTTT. Translation: CATSRDYGGNTEAFF.

The V and J genes are TRBV10-3 and TRBJ2-1; 11 nucleotides align to TRBD2. Germline-derived CDR1 and CDR2 are ENHRY and SYGVKD. This CDR3 region has 13 residues. Trimming cost V 7 bases and J 7 bases; bases outside gene matches: 3. This chain's CDR3 is CAIKASGGNEQFF. CDR3 DNA sequence: TGTGCCATCAAGGCTAGCGGGGGGAATGAGCAGTTCTTC.

V gene TRBV11-2 combines with J gene TRBJ2-7; D not resolved. The CDR3 is 12 amino acids. Per germline, CDR1 SGHAT and CDR2 FQNNGV. V was clipped by 5 bases and J by 2 bases, with 7 bases between them. The CDR3 region is CASSPVPYEQYF. Written as DNA, the CDR3 is TGTGCCAGCAGCCCAGTTCCCTACGAGCAGTACTTC.